This T cell receptor beta chain appears in the sequencing data of a study of shared clonotypes between healthy human individuals. About this clone itself: As yet, its antigen is unknown.

The length of the CDR3 is 13 residues. The V end was cut by 5 bases, the J end by 7 bases, with 14 bases between. Germline assignment: CDR1 ENHRY and CDR2 SYGVKD. TCRdb's table, derived via immunoSEQ multiplex PCR, lists solely in-frame clones and lacks some. The sample lists 2.5 million or so clones; roughly 92% were seen once. Study-level findings and limits: How much donors shared clonotypes was expected to be affected by sequencing depth.

This clonotype was sampled from a man younger than 35 in good health. Sequencing was done on a sample of naive CD4+ T cells sorted from blood. Subset in this sample: CD45RA+ positively selected. The rearrangement uses TRBV10-3 and TRBJ1-2, with a weak D call TRBD1 (5 bases). The CDR3: CAISWEGTGGYTF. CDR3 DNA: TGTGCCATCAGTTGGGAGGGGACCGGTGGCTACACCTTC.